This T cell receptor (beta chain) appears in the sequencing data of a study of beta chain features in type 1 diabetes. Study-wide background: The study examined 107,917,701 sorted cells across all samples.

Sorted cells reached over 98% purity in every population. The study, taken as a whole, reports: In patients and controls equally, PCR might favor templates that are shorter. Moderate yet significant TCRB CDR3 shortening was seen in Type 1 diabetes patients in all four CD4+ subsets.

This clone was counted between two and nine times. What it binds is unknown. V gave up 3 bases and J gave up 6 bases; unmatched junction bases: 5. Germline CDR1 reads MDHEN; CDR2 reads SYDVKM. CDR3 size: 15 residues. All of the isolated RNA was reverse transcribed, so expressed TCRB transcripts were sequenced. Using immunoSEQ multiplex PCR, the repertoire was profiled, and TCRdb retains in-frame clones only, with some absent. In the table there are roughly 140,000 clones, about 9.3% of which are singletons. The sequenced sample consisted of central memory CD4+ T cells from blood. This clonotype was sampled from a man between 25 and 39 years old with type 1 diabetes. V and J are TRBV28 and TRBJ1-4; the match to TRBD1 covers 9 bases. The CDR3 sequence: CASSFGRTGDEKLFF. In nucleotides, the CDR3 is TGTGCCAGCAGTTTCGGCCGGACAGGGGATGAAAAACTGTTTTTT.